This T cell receptor beta chain was recorded in a study of blood T cell repertoires in COVID-19. Germline-derived CDR1 and CDR2 are MNHEY and SVGAGI. Trimming removed 5 bases from V and 7 bases from J; junction bases left unmatched: 8. The CDR3 is 14 amino acids. Assay used: immunoSEQ multiplex PCR; TCRdb lists only in-frame clones, some missing. In the table there are fewer than 250,000 clones, around 88% of which are singletons. In its sample, this clone was seen a few times. The rearrangement links TRBV6-5 to TRBJ1-2; 9 bases agree with TRBD1. The receptor comes from a woman aged 50 to 60 with acute or convalescent COVID-19. Sequenced sample: peripheral blood. In nucleotides, the CDR3 is TGTGCCAGCAGTCAATCACAGGGGGCGTCTGGCTACACCTTC. It codes for CASSQSQGASGYTF.